This is a list of T cell receptor beta chains from one sample in a study of cytomegalovirus exposure and HLA in healthy donors. The method was immunoSEQ multiplex PCR; TCRdb's version includes in-frame clones alone and lacks a portion of them. The sample includes some 200,000 clones, roughly 80% seen only once; the top ten take less than 4.5%. Sequenced: PBMCs. These receptors came from a man aged 45 to 65 in good health and CMV-seronegative. Both conserved end residues are part of each CDR3. A D gene is named only where the DNA matches it firmly. A row's size may be missing; if present it is once, few, many or a size class.

d_call | clone_size | j_call | v_call | cdr3_aa | cdr3_nt
NA | NA | TRBJ2-7 | TRBV4-1 | CASSQIPLSGQYF | TGCGCCAGCAGCCAAATACCACTGTCTGGTCAGTACTTC
NA | NA | TRBJ2-5 | TRBV7-7 | CASSQGVQEETQYF | TGTGCTAGCAGCCAAGGGGTACAAGAAGAGACCCAGTACTTC
NA | once | TRBJ2-1 | TRBV5-4 | CASSLNGYYTNEQFF | TGTGCCAGCAGCTTGAACGGATACTACACGAATGAGCAGTTCTTC
TRBD1 | NA | TRBJ2-7 | TRBV9 | CASSAQGDPYEQYF | TGTGCCAGCAGCGCTCAGGGGGATCCCTACGAGCAGTACTTC
TRBD2 | NA | TRBJ2-1 | TRBV27 | CASSSSLGRASYNEQFF | TGTGCCAGCAGTTCCAGCCTTGGGAGGGCCTCCTACAATGAGCAGTTCTTC
TRBD1 | NA | TRBJ1-4 | TRBV7-6 | CASSSLTGVDEKLFF | TGTGCCAGCAGCTCCCTGACAGGGGTTGACGAAAAACTGTTTTTT
TRBD1 | NA | TRBJ2-7 | TRBV7-8 | CASSPEWDSSYEQYF | TGTGCCAGCAGCCCGGAGTGGGACAGCTCCTACGAGCAGTACTTC
TRBD1 | once | TRBJ2-7 | TRBV11-3 | CASSADRVHYEQYF | TGTGCCAGCAGCGCCGACAGGGTACACTACGAGCAGTACTTC
NA | NA | TRBJ2-7 | TRBV20-1 | CSARWRDEQYF | TGCAGTGCTAGATGGCGGGACGAGCAGTACTTC
NA | NA | TRBJ1-4 | TRBV5-1 | CASSLSQNNEKLFF | TGCGCCAGCAGCTTGAGTCAGAATAATGAAAAACTGTTTTTT
TRBD1 | few | TRBJ1-5 | TRBV6-5 | CASSRTGGNQPQHF | TGTGCCAGCAGCCGGACAGGGGGCAATCAGCCCCAGCATTTT
TRBD1 | NA | TRBJ2-7 | TRBV7-2 | CASSLTRGLTYEQYF | TGTGCCAGCAGCTTAACCAGGGGGCTAACCTACGAGCAGTACTTC
TRBD1 | once | TRBJ2-3 | TRBV5-1 | CASSLETGGADTQYF | TGCGCCAGCAGCTTAGAGACAGGGGGGGCAGATACGCAGTATTTT
NA | NA | TRBJ1-1 | TRBV7-8 | CASSQDSNAFF | TGTGCCAGCAGCCAAGACAGCAACGCTTTCTTT
TRBD1 | NA | TRBJ1-5 | TRBV6-1 | CASSTGTGSQPQHF | TGTGCCAGCAGTACCGGGACAGGGTCTCAGCCCCAGCATTTT
NA | NA | TRBJ1-2 | TRBV5-1 | CASSLGGTNYGYTF | TGCGCCAGCAGCTTGGGCGGGACCAACTATGGCTACACCTTC
TRBD1 | once | TRBJ1-6 | TRBV2 | CASSEDRGRSPLHF | TGTGCCAGCAGTGAGGACAGGGGGCGTTCACCCCTCCACTTT
NA | NA | TRBJ1-5 | TRBV19 | CASSIWTLDSNQPQHF | TGTGCCAGTAGTATCTGGACTCTGGACAGCAATCAGCCCCAGCATTTT
NA | NA | TRBJ1-1 | TRBV19 | CASSPGQKHTEAFF | TGTGCCAGTAGTCCCGGACAGAAGCACACTGAAGCTTTCTTT
NA | NA | TRBJ1-2 | TRBV27 | CASSPTGLNYGYTF | TGTGCCAGCAGTCCTACAGGGTTGAACTATGGCTACACCTTC
NA | NA | TRBJ2-4 | TRBV21-1 | CARRQGSALALAKNIQYF | TGTGCCAGGAGACAGGGGTCCGCGCTAGCACTAGCCAAAAACATTCAGTACTTC
TRBD1 | NA | TRBJ1-1 | TRBV27 | CASTAGGRTEAFF | TGTGCCAGCACCGCAGGGGGCAGAACTGAAGCTTTCTTT
TRBD1 | NA | TRBJ1-1 | TRBV7-9 | CSSNSFGTGHDEAFF | TGTTCCAGTAACTCATTTGGGACAGGGCACGACGAAGCTTTCTTT
NA | NA | TRBJ2-2 | TRBV7-9 | CASSLYITDNTGELFF | TGTGCCAGCAGCTTATACATCACAGACAACACCGGGGAGCTGTTTTTT
TRBD2 | once | TRBJ2-1 | TRBV18 | CASSPVGGSYNEQFF | TGTGCCAGCTCACCGGTCGGGGGGTCCTACAATGAGCAGTTCTTC
TRBD2 | NA | TRBJ2-1 | TRBV11-3 | CASSLSGGGRGEQFF | TGTGCCAGCAGCTTGTCCGGGGGGGGCCGGGGTGAGCAGTTCTTC
NA | NA | TRBJ1-1 | TRBV6-1 | CASSEGTANTEAFF | TGTGCCAGCAGTGAAGGGACAGCTAACACTGAAGCTTTCTTT
NA | NA | TRBJ2-2 | TRBV19 | CASSTAAVTNTGELFF | TGTGCCAGTAGTACGGCGGCGGTGACGAACACCGGGGAGCTGTTTTTT
NA | once | TRBJ1-5 | TRBV7-2 | CASSLDGRGAQPQHF | TGTGCCAGCAGCTTAGACGGGAGGGGGGCTCAGCCCCAGCATTTT
NA | NA | TRBJ1-1 | TRBV19 | CASRLVGAPEAFF | TGTGCCAGTAGACTGGTTGGGGCCCCTGAAGCTTTCTTT
NA | NA | TRBJ2-7 | TRBV23-1 | CASSQPGRFYEQYF | TGCGCCAGCAGTCAACCTGGGAGGTTCTACGAGCAGTACTTC
NA | NA | TRBJ1-1 | TRBV11-2 | CASSLDRSAGLAFF | TGTGCCAGCAGCTTAGATCGTTCGGCAGGGCTAGCTTTCTTT
NA | NA | TRBJ2-7 | TRBV27 | CASSPSSGFDEQYF | TGTGCCAGCAGTCCGTCTTCGGGGTTCGACGAGCAGTACTTC
NA | NA | TRBJ1-1 | TRBV30 | CAWNDRTSAEAFF | TGTGCCTGGAATGACCGGACATCAGCTGAAGCTTTCTTT
NA | NA | TRBJ1-6 | TRBV7-9 | CASSREEGGNSPLHF | TGTGCCAGCAGCCGCGAAGAGGGAGGCAATTCACCCCTCCACTTT
NA | NA | TRBJ1-2 | TRBV11-2 | CASGQTYGYTF | TGTGCCAGCGGGCAAACCTATGGCTACACCTTC
NA | NA | TRBJ2-1 | TRBV5-1 | CASSLVSGSYNEQFF | TGCGCCAGCAGCTTGGTAAGCGGCTCCTACAATGAGCAGTTCTTC
NA | NA | TRBJ1-3 | TRBV7-8 | CASSLDSQRVPRGGNTIYF | TGTGCCAGCAGCTTAGATTCTCAACGGGTTCCTCGGGGGGGAAACACCATATATTTT
TRBD1 | NA | TRBJ2-5 | TRBV9 | CASSPADRVFETQYF | TGTGCCAGCAGCCCCGCGGACAGGGTTTTTGAGACCCAGTACTTC
NA | NA | TRBJ1-2 | TRBV5-1 | CASSPDRVYGYTF | TGCGCCAGCAGCCCAGACAGAGTCTATGGCTACACCTTC
NA | NA | TRBJ1-2 | TRBV15 | CATSIRTGQGYTF | TGTGCCACCAGCATTCGAACAGGGCAAGGCTACACCTTC
NA | NA | TRBJ2-7 | TRBV5-4 | CASSLQTPGELYEQYF | TGTGCCAGCAGCTTGCAGACCCCGGGAGAACTCTACGAGCAGTACTTC
TRBD2 | NA | TRBJ2-3 | TRBV5-1 | CASRTSGAQSYDTQYF | TGCGCCAGCAGGACTAGCGGAGCCCAATCGTACGATACGCAGTATTTT
NA | NA | TRBJ1-3 | TRBV25-1 | CASSQIGSGNTIYF | TGTGCCAGTTCACAGATCGGCTCTGGAAACACCATATATTTT
NA | NA | TRBJ1-1 | TRBV7-9 | CASSQWTILGTEAFF | TGTGCCAGCAGCCAATGGACAATCCTAGGGACTGAAGCTTTCTTT
TRBD1 | NA | TRBJ2-2 | TRBV11-3 | CASSRDRTGELSF | TGTGCCAGCAGCAGAGACCGGACAGGGGAGCTGTCTTTT
NA | few | TRBJ1-2 | TRBV4-1 | CASSQRDSRGYTF | TGCGCCAGCAGCCAAAGGGACTCGCGTGGCTACACCTTC
TRBD2 | NA | TRBJ2-7 | TRBV5-6 | CASSLGTSEQYF | TGTGCCAGCAGCTTGGGGACTAGCGAGCAGTACTTC
NA | NA | TRBJ1-6 | TRBV7-8 | CASSVPNGLNSPLHF | TGTGCCAGCAGCGTTCCTAACGGTCTCAATTCACCCCTCCACTTT
NA | NA | TRBJ1-3 | TRBV7-9 | CASSFPISGNTIYF | TGTGCCAGCAGCTTCCCTATTTCTGGAAACACCATATATTTT
NA | once | TRBJ1-6 | TRBV7-6 | CASSPRENSPLHF | TGTGCCAGCAGCCCCAGGGAAAATTCACCCCTCCACTTT
NA | NA | TRBJ2-7 | TRBV13 | CASSRRGDRPYEQYF | TGTGCCAGCAGCCGCAGGGGGGACCGCCCCTACGAGCAGTACTTC
NA | few | TRBJ2-7 | TRBV27 | CASSLDRSSAYEQYF | TGTGCCAGCAGTTTGGACAGATCGAGCGCCTACGAGCAGTACTTC
NA | NA | TRBJ2-1 | TRBV10-3 | CAISGLREQFF | TGTGCCATCAGTGGTCTGAGGGAGCAGTTCTTC